The 8 T cell receptor beta chains presented below share a single source sample, sequenced in a study of CD8 T cells in Susac syndrome. An input of 0.5 to 1 ug of RNA was subjected to reverse transcription using random hexamers. TCRdb reprocessed the immunoSEQ multiplex PCR reads with MiXCR, giving one entry per CDR3 protein. The data show 140,000 to 150,000 distinct CDR3 sequences, around 94% seen once. Input material: CD4+ T cells from PBMCs. Receptors were obtained from a human donor in good health.

The chain links TRBV28 to TRBJ2-3, with 8 positions matching TRBD2. The CDR3 runs to 17 residues. Losses at the gene ends were 1 base for V and 0 bases for J; bases not matched to a gene: 6. Germline V gene data show CDR1 as MDHEN and CDR2 as SYDVKM. The CDR3 nucleotides are TGTGCCAGCAGTTTATTGGCTAGCGGGCGGAGCACAGATACGCAGTATTTT. Translated, it gives CASSLLASGRSTDTQYF.

This clonotype has only one observation. The chain combines TRBV5-6 with TRBJ2-3; perhaps TRBD2 as D (6 bases). The length of the CDR3 is 17 residues. Germline CDR1 is SGHDT and CDR2 is YYEEEE. The V end lost 1 base, the J end lost 2 bases, and 17 bases lay between the germline ends. This chain's CDR3 is CASSLSKAGRYTDTQYF. CDR3 nucleotides: TGTGCCAGCAGCTTGAGCAAGGCAGGGAGGTACACAGATACGCAGTATTTT.

The rearrangement links TRBV3-1 to TRBJ2-3, with D uncertain. Trimming cost V 1 base and J 8 bases, with 13 bases left between them. Germline values: CDR1 LGHDT, CDR2 YNNKEL (reference sequence). The CDR3 has 14 amino acids. CDR3 bases: TGTGCCAGCAGCCAAGGGGGTAGCTCGGCTACGCAGTATTTT. Protein sequence: CASSQGGSSATQYF.

This chain connects TRBV9 to TRBJ2-7, with TRBD1 matching over 8 bases. Germline V gene data show CDR1 as SGDLS and CDR2 as YYNGEE. The CDR3 loop spans 15 amino acids. V lost 4 bases, J lost 0 bases, and 6 bases stayed unmatched. CDR3 sequence reads: CASSPGQGTSYEQYF. The CDR3 nucleotides are TGTGCCAGCAGCCCAGGACAGGGTACCTCCTACGAGCAGTACTTC.

The V call is TRBV29-1, the J call TRBJ2-1; the match to TRBD2 covers 9 bases. Germline V CDR1 and CDR2: SQVTM, ANQGSEA. This CDR3 has 16 amino acids. V was pared by 5 bases and J by 0 bases, with 8 bases of the junction left unmatched. The CDR3 loop is CSVPPSGASSYNEQFF. Here the CDR3 DNA reads TGCAGCGTTCCCCCTAGCGGGGCAAGCTCCTACAATGAGCAGTTCTTC.

CDR3 residues: CASSLGLRGHLSSGANVLTF. CDR3 bases: TGTGCCAGCAGTTTAGGATTAAGGGGACACCTGAGCTCTGGGGCCAACGTCCTGACTTTC. This sequence joins TRBV27 and TRBJ2-6; D may be TRBD1 (6 bases). The V end was cut by 2 bases, the J end by 0 bases, with 20 bases between. Germline-derived CDR1 and CDR2 are MNHEY and SMNVEV (reference sequence). The length of the CDR3 is 20 residues.

A few counts support this clonotype. This chain connects TRBV7-9 to TRBJ2-3; D is unclear. This CDR3 is built from 15 residues. The V end was cut by 0 bases, the J end by 3 bases, with 10 bases between. The germline V gene has CDR1 SEHNR and CDR2 FQNEAQ (reference sequence). The CDR3 region is CASSLAGARTDTQYF. CDR3 DNA: TGTGCCAGCAGCTTAGCGGGCGCGCGAACAGATACGCAGTATTTT. The full variable domain, its missing parts supplied by reference TRBV7-9 and TRBJ2-3, is DTGVSQNPRHKITKRGQNVTFRCDPISEHNRLYWYRQTLGQGPEFLTYFQNEAQLEKSRLLSDRFSAERPKGSFSTLEIQRTEQGDSAMYLCASSLAGARTDTQYFGPGTRLTVL.

This chain links TRBV10-3 with TRBJ2-2; 10 bases map to TRBD1. J lost 6 bases, V lost 3 bases, and 7 bases had no gene match. The CDR3 length is 16 residues. CDR1 is ENHRY, CDR2 SYGVKD, per germline. This CDR3 reads CAISDLTGGKSGELFF. The CDR3 DNA is TGTGCCATCAGTGACCTGACAGGGGGCAAGTCCGGGGAGCTGTTTTTT.